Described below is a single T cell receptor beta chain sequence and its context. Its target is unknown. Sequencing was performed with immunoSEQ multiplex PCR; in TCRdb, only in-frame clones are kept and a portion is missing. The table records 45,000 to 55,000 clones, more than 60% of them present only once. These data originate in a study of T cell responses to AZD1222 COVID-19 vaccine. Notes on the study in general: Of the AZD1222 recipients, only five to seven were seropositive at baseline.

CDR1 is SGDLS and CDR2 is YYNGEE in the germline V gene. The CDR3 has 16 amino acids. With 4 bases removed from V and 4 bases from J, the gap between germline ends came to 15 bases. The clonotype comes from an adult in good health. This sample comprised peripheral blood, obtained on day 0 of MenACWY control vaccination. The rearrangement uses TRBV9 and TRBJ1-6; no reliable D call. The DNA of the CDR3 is TGTGCCAGCAGCCCCTCCATCCCGGAGTATAATTCACCCCTCCACTTT. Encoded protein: CASSPSIPEYNSPLHF.